One and the same sample provided the 16 T cell receptor beta chains below, sequenced in a study of T-cell reconstitution after alpha-beta-depleted transplantation in children. Preparation of the TCRbeta library involved a method that used unique molecular identifiers. Using its own MiXCR run on the PCR reads, TCRdb lists one record per CDR3 protein. Of more than 400,000 distinct CDR3 sequences listed, roughly two fifths are singletons. This specimen was PBMCs, taken before TCRalphabeta/CD19-depleted stem cell transplant. Receptor source: a girl aged 2 to 9 with aplastic anemia, due to receive a stem cell transplant.

This clonotype was found a few times. The genes are TRBV11-2 and TRBJ2-3, with 10 bases matching TRBD2. The CDR3 is made up of 18 amino acids. Germline trimming cut 2 bases from V and 2 bases from J; bases unmatched to any gene: 10. Germline V gene data show CDR1 as SGHAT and CDR2 as FQNNGV. CDR3 bases: TGTGCCAGCAGCTTAAGAGCGGGAGGGCCCGGCCTCACAGATACGCAGTATTTT. Residues: CASSLRAGGPGLTDTQYF.

This clonotype was detected only once. The chain employs TRBV27 and TRBJ2-2; D call uncertain. The CDR3 has 13 amino acids. Per germline, CDR1 MNHEY and CDR2 SMNVEV (reference sequence). V lost 2 bases and J lost 6, with 7 bases in between. Here the CDR3 DNA reads TGTGCCAGCAGTTTAATAATCGCCGGGGAGCTGTTTTTT. Translation gives CASSLIIAGELFF.

This rearrangement joins TRBV7-8 to TRBJ2-7, with TRBD2 as a possible D gene (6 bases). The germline V gene has CDR1 SGHVS and CDR2 FQNEAQ. This CDR3 comprises 15 residues. V was clipped by 5 bases and J by 0 bases, with 14 bases between them. In DNA, the CDR3 is TGTGCCAGCAGCCATGGGACTTCCATCTCCTACGAGCAGTACTTC. The encoded protein is CASSHGTSISYEQYF. Looking up the rest from reference TRBV7-8 and TRBJ2-7 gives the full variable domain: GAGVSQSPRYKVAKRGQDVALRCDPISGHVSLFWYQQALGQGPEFLTYFQNEAQLDKSGLPSDRFFAERPEGSVSTLKIQRTQQEDSAVYLCASSHGTSISYEQYFGPGTRLTVT.

This clonotype was observed a few times. The chain combines TRBV11-3 with TRBJ2-1, with unresolved D. CDR1 is SGHNT, CDR2 YENEEA, per germline. Trimming pared 0 bases from V and 5 bases from J, leaving 5 bases between. This CDR3 is 13 amino acids long. CDR3 nucleotides: TGTGCCAGCAGCTTAGATTCGGACAATGAGCAGTTCTTC. Protein sequence: CASSLDSDNEQFF.

This clonotype was seen only a few times. The V and J genes are TRBV20-1 and TRBJ2-7; 7 nucleotides line up with TRBD2. V gave up 5 bases and J gave up 1 base; unmatched junction bases: 8. From germline, CDR1 is DFQATT and CDR2 SNEGSKA (reference sequence). The CDR3 runs 14 residues. Here the CDR3 reads CSAGRSGNSYEQYF. The CDR3 nucleotides are TGCAGTGCTGGCCGCAGCGGGAATTCCTACGAGCAGTACTTC.

This chain joins TRBV6-1 and TRBJ1-5; D is perhaps TRBD1 (6 bases). V lost 5 bases to trimming and J lost 5 bases, with 16 bases between them. This CDR3 comprises 15 residues. Germline lookup yields CDR1 MNHNS and CDR2 SASEGT. The CDR3 loop reads CASSPDRGPYQPQHF. The CDR3 DNA sequence: TGTGCCAGCAGTCCGGACAGAGGCCCATATCAGCCCCAGCATTTT.

In its sample, this clonotype was seen many times. CDR3 in amino acids: CASSLVGGAGEKLFF. In DNA, the CDR3 is TGTGCCAGCAGCTTAGTGGGGGGCGCGGGTGAAAAACTGTTTTTT. The rearrangement uses TRBV7-2 and TRBJ1-4; D is possibly TRBD1 (6 bases). The germline V gene has CDR1 SGHTA and CDR2 FQGNSA. Trimming removed 1 base from V and 7 bases from J, with 13 bases in between. CDR3 length equals 15 residues.

This clonotype was counted a single time. The rearrangement joins TRBV27 to TRBJ2-3; 10 bases fit TRBD2. The CDR3 has 16 amino acids. Germline values: CDR1 MNHEY, CDR2 SMNVEV (reference sequence). V was clipped by 5 bases and J by 8 bases; unmatched bases: 13. DNA for the CDR3: TGTGCCAGCAGTCACCGGGAACTAGCGGGACTCGCTACGCAGTATTTT. Its protein is CASSHRELAGLATQYF.

This clonotype has only a few counts. The chain carries TRBV7-2 and TRBJ2-3; no clear D. The CDR3 runs 15 residues. From germline, CDR1 is SGHTA and CDR2 FQGNSA. V lost 0 bases and J lost 0, with 7 bases in between. This chain's CDR3 is CASSLAGMSTDTQYF. The DNA for the CDR3 is TGTGCCAGCAGCTTAGCAGGGATGAGCACAGATACGCAGTATTTT.

This clonotype has ten or more counts. This chain uses TRBV20-1 with TRBJ1-1, with TRBD1 matching 8 bases. The germline V gene encodes CDR1 DFQATT and CDR2 SNEGSKA (reference sequence). The CDR3 sequence is 16 residues long. V was clipped by 6 bases and J by 0 bases; unmatched bases: 12. CDR3 nucleotides: TGCAGTGCCCAACCTTGGGACAGGTTGGTGAACACTGAAGCTTTCTTT. Protein sequence: CSAQPWDRLVNTEAFF.

V and J are TRBV24-1 and TRBJ2-5, with TRBD2 as a possible D gene (6 bases). The CDR3 contains 16 residues. Looked up from germline, CDR1 is KGHDR and CDR2 is SFDVKD. Between the trimmed V and J ends, which lost 4 bases and 0 bases, there was a span of 14 bases. The CDR3 DNA is TGTGCCACCAGTGAATGGCAGGGAGGAAACCAAGAGACCCAGTACTTC. Its translation is CATSEWQGGNQETQYF.

This clonotype was observed a few times. The V and J genes are TRBV5-6 and TRBJ1-1; D is undetermined. This CDR3 contains 13 residues. Trimming pared 4 bases from V and 0 bases from J, leaving 7 bases between. Germline CDR1 SGHDT, CDR2 YYEEEE. CDR3 sequence: CASSKVLNTEAFF. The CDR3 DNA follows: TGTGCCAGCAGCAAAGTCCTGAACACTGAAGCTTTCTTT.

Many counts were recorded for this clonotype. The chain combines TRBV6-1 with TRBJ2-3; 7 positions match TRBD1. Germline values: CDR1 MNHNS, CDR2 SASEGT. The V and J ends lost 2 bases and 4 bases, in that order; junction bases with no gene match: 6. This CDR3 contains 15 residues. This CDR3 reads CASSERTGVADTQYF. CDR3 nucleotides: TGTGCCAGCAGTGAACGAACAGGGGTTGCAGATACGCAGTATTTT.

The count of this clonotype is one. The chain employs TRBV30 and TRBJ1-1, with D uncertain. Germline V gives CDR1 GTSNPN, CDR2 SVGIG (reference sequence). The CDR3 runs 14 residues. Between the trimmed V and J ends, which lost 0 bases and 1 base, there was a span of 9 bases. The CDR3, as DNA: TGTGCCTGGAGTGTATCCCCCAGGAACACTGAAGCTTTCTTT. Protein sequence: CAWSVSPRNTEAFF.

Comment on this clonotype: This sequence may be a read error, since a much larger clone differs from it by one base. The chain carries TRBV20-1 and TRBJ2-1; TRBD2 agrees at 7 bases. This CDR3 is built from 17 residues. CDR1 and CDR2 (germline): DFQATT, SNEGSKA (reference sequence). This chain's CDR3 is CCARDHKGLRSYNEQFF. CDR3 nucleotides: TGCTGTGCTAGAGACCACAAGGGACTACGCTCCTACAATGAGCAGTTCTTC.

The chain links TRBV9 to TRBJ1-4; 10 positions agree with TRBD1. This CDR3 contains 15 residues. Germline V gives CDR1 SGDLS, CDR2 YYNGEE. Germline trimming cut 0 bases from V and 7 bases from J; bases unmatched to any gene: 3. CDR3 residues: CASSVGRQGAEKLFF. The CDR3 region has the DNA TGTGCCAGCAGCGTAGGCCGACAGGGGGCTGAAAAACTGTTTTTT.